This TCR beta chain appears in the sequencing data of a study of T cell responses to AZD1222 COVID-19 vaccine. Regarding this clone: As yet, its antigen is unknown.

This CDR3 spans 14 amino acids. CDR1 and CDR2 from the germline V gene are MNHEY and SMNVEV (reference sequence). The V and J ends lost 4 bases and 8 bases respectively, with 14 bases between them. Study-level points and caveats: Females made up more of the donors, who were largely white British, and clonal diversity may have come out too low.

Libraries were prepared by immunoSEQ multiplex PCR; TCRdb keeps only in-frame clonotypes and omits some of them. Among approximately 160,000 clones listed, about nine tenths were seen once. The chain carries TRBV27 and TRBJ1-4; D possibly corresponds to TRBD1 (5 bases). Sequencing used peripheral blood, obtained on day 0 of AZD1222 vaccination. This clonotype was obtained from an adult in good health. The CDR3 loop reads CASSSAGLSEKLFF. The CDR3 DNA reads TGTGCCAGCAGTTCCGCAGGGCTTAGCGAAAAACTGTTTTTT.